A selection of T cell receptor beta chains follows, all from one sample in a study of cytotoxic CD8 clonotypes in ibrutinib-treated CLL. The protocol was immunoSEQ multiplex PCR, while the TCRdb copy is restricted to in-frame clones and leaves out a portion. The table has approximately 140,000 clones, roughly 80% seen once. The source material was PBMCs, sampled after 12 months of ibrutinib treatment. The receptors here all came from a human donor with chronic lymphocytic leukemia. The CDR3 runs from the conserved cysteine through the conserved F or W. D genes are given only for firm matches. Clone size appears in some rows only: once, few, many, or a class for an expanded clone.

CDR3 | DNA | V | D | J | size
CASSSGMPDEKLFF | TGCGCCAGCAGCTCGGGAATGCCTGATGAAAAACTGTTTTTT | TRBV5-1 | . | TRBJ1-4 | .
CASLNYYGYTF | TGTGCCAGTTTAAATTACTATGGCTACACCTTC | TRBV7-8 | . | TRBJ1-2 | few
CASSRIGTAGGTDQPQHF | TGTGCCAGCAGCCGAATCGGGACAGCTGGGGGAACTGATCAGCCCCAGCATTTT | TRBV7-9 | TRBD1 | TRBJ1-5 | many
CASSLAGILLFF | TGTGCCAGCAGTCTAGCAGGGATTTTACTGTTTTTT | TRBV28 | . | TRBJ1-4 | .
CASSPGTGQARGEQFF | TGTGCCAGCAGCCCCGGGACAGGTCAGGCTCGGGGTGAGCAGTTCTTC | TRBV7-9 | TRBD1 | TRBJ2-1 | .
CASSPGQARSYEQYF | TGCGCCAGCAGCCCGGGGCAGGCTAGGTCCTACGAGCAGTACTTC | TRBV5-1 | . | TRBJ2-7 | .
CASSQDNRGLSGANVLTF | TGCGCCAGCAGCCAAGATAATCGCGGACTCTCTGGGGCCAACGTCCTGACTTTC | TRBV4-1 | . | TRBJ2-6 | few
CAGHRGYEQYF | TGTGCCGGCCACAGGGGCTACGAGCAGTACTTC | TRBV30 | TRBD1 | TRBJ2-7 | .
CASSWGGRGTDTQYF | TGTGCCAGCAGCTGGGGCGGGAGGGGGACAGATACGCAGTATTTT | TRBV28 | TRBD2 | TRBJ2-3 | .
CASSNRETAQPQHF | TGTGCCAGCAGTAACAGGGAAACGGCTCAGCCCCAGCATTTT | TRBV6-5 | . | TRBJ1-5 | .
CASSILAVAYNEQFF | TGTGCCAGTAGTATACTAGCGGTAGCCTACAATGAGCAGTTCTTC | TRBV19 | TRBD2 | TRBJ2-1 | .
CASSESVPTNSPLHF | TGTGCCAGCAGTGAAAGCGTACCCACAAATTCACCCCTCCACTTT | TRBV2 | . | TRBJ1-6 | .
CAWSSYTGELFF | TGTGCCTGGAGTTCTTACACCGGGGAGCTGTTTTTT | TRBV30 | . | TRBJ2-2 | .
CASTYVGLDSYEQYF | TGTGCCAGCACCTACGTGGGACTAGACTCCTACGAGCAGTACTTC | TRBV6-5 | TRBD2 | TRBJ2-7 | once
CATSRDFQDGYTF | TGTGCCACCAGCAGAGATTTTCAAGATGGCTACACCTTC | TRBV15 | . | TRBJ1-2 | .
CASSDRTEPDF | TGTGCCAGCAGTGACCGGACAGAGCCGGACTTC | TRBV28 | . | TRBJ2-4 | once
CASSLGQFYEQYF | TGTGCCAGCAGCCTGGGACAGTTCTACGAGCAGTACTTC | TRBV27 | TRBD1 | TRBJ2-7 | few
CASSQDRTTRTDTQYF | TGCGCCAGCAGCCAAGACAGGACAACCCGCACAGATACGCAGTATTTT | TRBV4-3 | . | TRBJ2-3 | .